This is a list of T cell receptor beta chains from one sample in a study of OX40 agonist ivuxolimab in advanced cancers. Repertoires were generated with immunoSEQ multiplex PCR, while TCRdb's copy carries only in-frame clones and drops some. This sample yields about 95,000 clones, of which 89% are seen a single time; approximately 0.35% belongs to the top ten. Sequenced here: CD4+ or CD8+ T cells sorted from blood, sampled in a trial of the OX40 agonist ivuxolimab. The receptors come from an adult with an advanced solid tumor such as melanoma, head and neck, liver or kidney cancer. CDR3s include the opening cysteine and the closing phenylalanine or tryptophan. Each record gives: clone size, J gene, D gene, V gene, CDR3 DNA, CDR3 protein. The D gene is left open where the match is weak. Some rows have no size entry. The others give once, few or many, or a class for an expanded clone.

-	TRBJ1-2	-	TRBV11-2	TGTGCCAGCAGCTACGAACAGGGTTATTATGGCTACACCTTC	CASSYEQGYYGYTF
-	TRBJ2-7	-	TRBV2	TGTGCCAGCAGTGTAACGGGCCCGGACTACGAGCAGTACTTC	CASSVTGPDYEQYF
few	TRBJ1-4	-	TRBV27	TGTGCCAGCAGTTTAGTTCTGGGGCCGGGGTCAACTAATGAAAAACTGTTTTTT	CASSLVLGPGSTNEKLFF
-	TRBJ1-6	TRBD1	TRBV25-1	TGTGCCAGCAGACAGGGGAATTCACCCCTCCACTTT	CASRQGNSPLHF
-	TRBJ1-1	TRBD1	TRBV5-4	TGTGCCAGCACCCCAGTTTGGACAGGGGACACTGAAGCTTTCTTT	CASTPVWTGDTEAFF
-	TRBJ1-3	-	TRBV11-2	TGTGCCAGCAGCTTAGTACGCACCTTCTCTGGAAACACCATATATTTT	CASSLVRTFSGNTIYF
-	TRBJ1-1	TRBD1	TRBV19	TGTGCCAGTAGCTATACAGGGGACACTGAAGCTTTCTTT	CASSYTGDTEAFF
-	TRBJ2-5	-	TRBV7-2	TGTGCCAGCAGCTTCAGCGGAGAGACCCAGTACTTC	CASSFSGETQYF
-	TRBJ1-6	-	TRBV7-9	TGTGCCAGCAGCCCAGGGTCACTGAGGCTGGACTTT	CASSPGSLRLDF
-	TRBJ1-5	-	TRBV16	TGTGCCAGCAGACCTGACAGGAACAATCAGCCCCAGCATTTT	CASRPDRNNQPQHF
-	TRBJ2-1	-	TRBV27	TGTGCCAGCAGTTTTTTAGCGGAAAACATCCCTAGCTCCTACAATGAGCAGTTCTTC	CASSFLAENIPSSYNEQFF
once	TRBJ2-5	-	TRBV6-1	TGTGCCAGCAGTGTGACATTGGCGGGGGAGACCCAGTACTTC	CASSVTLAGETQYF
-	TRBJ2-1	-	TRBV28	TGTGCCAGCAGTTTTATTATTCCCCTTTCTTACAATGAGCAGTTCTTC	CASSFIIPLSYNEQFF
-	TRBJ1-2	-	TRBV2	TGTGCCAGCAGTGAAGATTCATCGGGGGATGGCTACACCTTC	CASSEDSSGDGYTF
-	TRBJ1-5	-	TRBV28	TGTGCCAGCAGCAATATTAATCAGCCCCAGCATTTT	CASSNINQPQHF
-	TRBJ2-4	TRBD1	TRBV18	TGTGCCAGCTCATCTACCTCGCCAGGGGGCATGGCCAAAAACATTCAGTACTTC	CASSSTSPGGMAKNIQYF
-	TRBJ2-7	TRBD2	TRBV7-9	TGTGCCAGCAGCTCTGGACTAGCGGGAGTAACCTACGAGCAGTACTTC	CASSSGLAGVTYEQYF
-	TRBJ2-1	-	TRBV7-2	TGTGCCAGCAGGCACCGTGGCTCTTTGCAATCCTACAATGAGCAGTTCTTC	CASRHRGSLQSYNEQFF
-	TRBJ2-3	-	TRBV7-2	TGTGCCAGCAGCTTCCGCCAGTCCACAGATACGCAGTATTTT	CASSFRQSTDTQYF
-	TRBJ2-1	TRBD1	TRBV5-1	TGCGCCAGCAGCGAGCTTGGACAGGGGGGGAATGAGCAGTTCTTC	CASSELGQGGNEQFF
-	TRBJ1-6	-	TRBV5-1	TGCGCCAGCAGCTTGGAAGGCAACTCCTATAATTCACCCCTCCACTTT	CASSLEGNSYNSPLHF
-	TRBJ2-4	TRBD1	TRBV5-1	TGCGCCAGCAGCTCTGACAGGGACCTAGCCAAAAACATTCAGTACTTC	CASSSDRDLAKNIQYF
-	TRBJ2-5	-	TRBV19	TGTGCCAGTACTTCTCCGGGGGAGACCCAGTACTTC	CASTSPGETQYF
-	TRBJ1-2	TRBD1	TRBV19	TGTGCCAGTAGGGACAGGGGAGACTATGGCTACACCTTC	CASRDRGDYGYTF
-	TRBJ1-1	TRBD1	TRBV7-9	TGTGCCAGCAGCTTGGGGCGGACAGGGTCTGGGGACACTGAAGCTTTCTTT	CASSLGRTGSGDTEAFF
-	TRBJ2-2	-	TRBV2	TGTGCCAGCAGTGGGGTGGCGGTGAACACCGGGGAGCTGTTTTTT	CASSGVAVNTGELFF
-	TRBJ1-3	-	TRBV4-3	TGCGCCAGCAGCCAAGATTCTCCCGGAAACACCATATATTTT	CASSQDSPGNTIYF
-	TRBJ2-3	-	TRBV5-1	TGCGCCAGCAGCTCGGGGCATACGCAGTATTTT	CASSSGHTQYF
-	TRBJ2-7	-	TRBV21-1	TGTGCCAACCAGGGAAAGTCTAATCACGAGCAGTACTTC	CANQGKSNHEQYF
-	TRBJ2-2	TRBD2	TRBV4-3	TGCGCCAGCAGCCAAGATCTACGGGGAGGGACCGGGGAGCTGTTTTTT	CASSQDLRGGTGELFF
-	TRBJ2-1	-	TRBV7-3	TGTGCCAGCAGCTCCGGGACCTACAATGAGCAGTTCTTC	CASSSGTYNEQFF
-	TRBJ1-2	TRBD1	TRBV7-9	TGTGCCAGCAGCTACTCCGCCGGGACAGGGGGCCTCTTTGGAGCCGGCTACACCTTC	CASSYSAGTGGLFGAGYTF
-	TRBJ1-5	-	TRBV6-6	TGTGCCAGCAGCCCCCGACAAGGGGTACATCAGCCCCAGCATTTT	CASSPRQGVHQPQHF
-	TRBJ1-1	-	TRBV7-2	TGTGCCAGCAGCTTGATGTCAGGGGACACTGAAGCTTTCTTT	CASSLMSGDTEAFF
-	TRBJ2-6	-	TRBV6-1	TGTGCCAGCAGTGAGGAGGGCGCCAACGTCCTGACTTTC	CASSEEGANVLTF
-	TRBJ2-1	TRBD2	TRBV5-4	TGTGCCAACACGGCTAGCGGGAGATCAGGGGAGCAGTTCTTC	CANTASGRSGEQFF
-	TRBJ2-7	-	TRBV7-9	TGTGCCAGCAGCTTACGTACCGACCCCATCTACGAGCAGTACTTC	CASSLRTDPIYEQYF
-	TRBJ2-7	-	TRBV5-1	TGCGCCAGCAGCTTGGCCGCCCAAGAGGAGCAGTACTTC	CASSLAAQEEQYF
-	TRBJ2-2	-	TRBV19	TGTGCCAGTAGTATAAGGTACGGGACGGGAGACACCGGGGAGCTGTTTTTT	CASSIRYGTGDTGELFF
-	TRBJ1-4	-	TRBV4-3	TGCGCCAGCAGCCAATTTGGTGAAAAACTGTTTTTT	CASSQFGEKLFF
-	TRBJ2-2	-	TRBV11-2	TGTGCCAGCAGCTTAGCTTGGGGGATGTTTGGCGGGGAGCTGTTTTTT	CASSLAWGMFGGELFF
-	TRBJ1-2	-	TRBV4-1	TGCGCCAGCAGCCAAGATAATCCTCCAGGATCATATGGCTACACCTTC	CASSQDNPPGSYGYTF
-	TRBJ1-1	-	TRBV6-5	TGTGCCAGCAGTTATGGCACTGAAGCTTTCTTT	CASSYGTEAFF
-	TRBJ2-1	-	TRBV5-1	TGCGCCAGCAGCTTCTCTTCCGGGCGATACAATGAGCAGTTCTTC	CASSFSSGRYNEQFF
-	TRBJ1-5	TRBD1	TRBV19	TGTGCCAGTACCGAGACAGGGTATAGCAATCAGCCCCAGCATTTT	CASTETGYSNQPQHF
-	TRBJ1-4	-	TRBV7-2	TGTGCCAGCAGACGTACCGGGACATCTCGGGAAAAACTGTTTTTT	CASRRTGTSREKLFF
-	TRBJ2-4	TRBD2	TRBV19	TGTGCCAGTAGTACGGGACTAGCGGGAGGGCCGGGCAAAAACATTCAGTACTTC	CASSTGLAGGPGKNIQYF
-	TRBJ2-4	-	TRBV7-2	TGTGCCAGCAGCTTAGGAGGCACGAGTAACATTCAGTACTTC	CASSLGGTSNIQYF
-	TRBJ2-5	-	TRBV30	TGTGCCTGGAGTGTAGGGCGAGAGACCCAGTACTTC	CAWSVGRETQYF